A single T cell receptor (beta chain) is shown here with its context. What it recognizes is unknown. This specimen comes from a study of T-cell memory formation after mild COVID-19. Study results and limitations: Whereas later expanders leaned CD4+, clones contracting day 15 to 85 showed a balanced CD4/CD8 makeup. Within pre-infection memory, some responding clones were found, suggesting cross-reactive memory joined. Researchers report contracting CD4+ clones mostly in CM and EM, with CD8+ clones in EMRA.

The TCR alpha and TCR beta cDNA libraries, bearing sample barcodes and UMIs, were generated by 5'RACE using constant-segment primers. TCRdb re-analysed the 5' RACE reads in MiXCR, keeping a single row per CDR3 protein. The repertoire consists of nearly 250,000 distinct CDR3 sequences, with 15% occurring once and the leading ten covering under 2.5%. Material: PBMCs or a T cell subset sorted from them (not recorded which). This receptor was taken from an adult woman who had mild COVID-19 (a few samples of this study predate the infection). Cell type and time point are not known.

The CDR3 loop reads CASSLAQGEYGYTF. The CDR3, as DNA: TGCGCCAGCAGCTTGGCACAGGGAGAATATGGCTACACCTTC. The V call is TRBV5-1, the J call TRBJ1-2; perhaps TRBD1 as D (6 bases). This CDR3 has 14 amino acids. V lost 0 bases, J lost 5 bases, and 11 bases lay in between. Germline V gene lookup returns CDR1 SGHRS and CDR2 YFSETQ.